Listed below are T cell receptor beta chains from one sample, sequenced in a study of immune heterogeneity within non-small cell lung tumors. One entry per CDR3 protein results from TCRdb running MiXCR on the multiplex PCR reads. The sample lists about 10,000 distinct CDR3 sequences, 26% seen once, with approximately 30% in the top ten. The sequencing input was lung tumor tissue. These receptors were taken from a woman between 45 and 65 years old with non-small cell lung cancer. Both conserved end residues are part of each CDR3. D genes are given only for firm matches. Clone size, where shown, is once, few, many, or a class for clones that have expanded.

d_gene	abundance	v_gene	j_gene	CDR3aa	CDR3nt
-	many	TRBV20-1	TRBJ2-5	CSAREDLQETQYF	TGCAGTGCTAGAGAGGACCTTCAAGAGACCCAGTACTTC
TRBD1	-	TRBV27	TRBJ2-7	CASRGDSFYEQYF	TGTGCCAGCAGAGGGGACAGCTTTTACGAGCAGTACTTC
TRBD2	medium-sized	TRBV4-2	TRBJ2-3	CASSQDSGLGADTQYF	TGTGCCAGCAGCCAAGATTCTGGACTAGGGGCAGATACGCAGTATTTT
TRBD2	many	TRBV20-1	TRBJ2-3	CSARGSGTSGSQYTQYF	TGCAGTGCTAGAGGAAGTGGTACTAGCGGGAGCCAATATACGCAGTATTTT
-	medium-sized	TRBV19	TRBJ1-2	CASSIGLLAPYGYTF	TGTGCCAGTAGTATCGGGTTGCTTGCACCCTATGGCTACACCTTC
-	many	TRBV28	TRBJ1-1	CASSSPRVNTEAFF	TGTGCCAGCAGTTCCCCAAGAGTGAACACTGAAGCTTTCTTT
-	many	TRBV7-9	TRBJ2-7	CASSLVGSSYEQYF	TGTGCCAGCAGCTTAGTGGGCAGCTCCTACGAGCAGTACTTC
-	medium-sized	TRBV20-1	TRBJ2-7	CSARFKEQYF	TGCAGTGCTAGATTCAAAGAGCAGTACTTC
TRBD2	medium-sized	TRBV7-9	TRBJ2-7	CASSSGRGGLYEQYF	TGTGCCAGCAGCTCGGGGAGGGGAGGGCTCTACGAGCAGTACTTC
-	few	TRBV7-9	TRBJ2-1	CASSALRPARMRDNEQFF	TGTGCCAGCAGCGCACTCCGCCCTGCCCGGATGCGGGACAATGAGCAGTTCTTC
-	many	TRBV11-3	TRBJ2-7	CASSFARGRNEQYF	TGTGCCAGCAGCTTTGCCAGGGGTAGGAACGAGCAGTACTTC
TRBD2	few	TRBV7-9	TRBJ2-5	CASSIFSGRAVETQYF	TGTGCCAGCAGCATCTTTAGCGGGAGGGCGGTGGAGACCCAGTACTTC
TRBD2	many	TRBV20-1	TRBJ2-3	CSALKLRESTDTQYF	TGCAGTGCCCTCAAGCTGCGGGAGAGCACAGATACGCAGTATTTT
TRBD2	medium-sized	TRBV11-2	TRBJ2-3	CASSLSPGTSGGLRDTQYF	TGTGCCAGCAGCTTGTCTCCCGGGACTAGCGGGGGCCTCCGCGATACGCAGTATTTT
TRBD2	many	TRBV7-9	TRBJ2-5	CASLEPLAGATHFQETQYF	TGTGCCAGCCTCGAGCCCCTAGCGGGGGCCACGCACTTCCAAGAGACCCAGTACTTC
-	few	TRBV12-5	TRBJ1-6	CASGLGDVPLHF	TGTGCTAGTGGTTTGGGGGACGTGCCCCTCCACTTT
TRBD2	medium-sized	TRBV7-2	TRBJ2-1	CASSLASGIYNEQFF	TGTGCCAGCAGCTTAGCTAGCGGGATATACAATGAGCAGTTCTTC
TRBD1	-	TRBV5-6	TRBJ1-2	CAISSGQFYGYTF	TGTGCCATCAGCTCGGGACAGTTCTATGGCTACACCTTC
-	few	TRBV28	TRBJ2-3	CVSTQGRETQYF	TGTGTCAGCACCCAGGGCCGAGAGACGCAGTATTTT
-	-	TRBV24-1	TRBJ2-1	CATSDEKRNEQFF	TGTGCCACCAGTGACGAGAAGCGGAATGAGCAGTTCTTC
-	-	TRBV29-1	TRBJ1-2	CSVDQNGYTF	TGCAGCGTTGACCAAAATGGCTACACCTTC
-	-	TRBV24-1	TRBJ2-3	CATSDLRGTSSTDTQYF	TGTGCCACCAGTGATTTGAGGGGGACCTCTAGCACAGATACGCAGTATTTT
-	-	TRBV7-9	TRBJ1-1	CASRPSWGSMNTEAFF	TGTGCCAGCCGGCCCTCGTGGGGGTCCATGAACACTGAAGCTTTCTTT
TRBD2	many	TRBV11-2	TRBJ2-5	CASSLGRLAGGLQETQYF	TGTGCCAGCAGCTTAGGTCGACTAGCGGGGGGGTTACAAGAGACCCAGTACTTC
-	medium-sized	TRBV20-1	TRBJ1-1	CSAKMGGKNTEAFF	TGCAGTGCCAAGATGGGGGGGAAGAACACTGAAGCTTTCTTT
-	many	TRBV28	TRBJ1-3	CASSLSRGDTIYF	TGTGCCAGCAGTTTAAGCAGGGGTGACACCATATATTTT
TRBD1	many	TRBV2	TRBJ1-5	CASSSTGWDQPQHF	TGTGCCAGCAGTTCGACAGGGTGGGATCAGCCCCAGCATTTT
TRBD2	-	TRBV5-1	TRBJ2-5	CASSQGLAGGGRETQYF	TGCGCCAGCAGCCAAGGACTAGCGGGGGGGGGTAGGGAGACCCAGTACTTC
-	many	TRBV3-1	TRBJ1-3	CASSHGTGNTIYF	TGTGCCAGCAGCCATGGTACTGGAAACACCATATATTTT
-	many	TRBV20-1	TRBJ1-2	CSAREGGDGSGYTF	TGCAGTGCTAGGGAGGGCGGGGACGGTTCTGGCTACACCTTC
-	many	TRBV25-1	TRBJ1-4	CASSDRGEKLFF	TGTGCCAGCAGTGATCGGGGTGAAAAACTGTTTTTT
-	many	TRBV13	TRBJ2-6	CASSLAPGRPGVNVLTF	TGTGCCAGCAGCTTAGCGCCAGGGAGGCCTGGGGTCAACGTCCTGACTTTC
-	many	TRBV2	TRBJ1-1	CASSAGNTEAFF	TGTGCCAGCAGTGCAGGGAACACTGAAGCTTTCTTT
-	medium-sized	TRBV12-3/TRBV12-4	TRBJ1-1	CASAATLNTEAFF	TGTGCCAGCGCGGCGACACTCAACACTGAAGCTTTCTTT
-	many	TRBV20-1	TRBJ1-4	CSARLPNEKLFF	TGCAGTGCTAGACTACCCAATGAAAAACTGTTTTTT
-	few	TRBV5-6	TRBJ1-4	CASSFRTAVNEKLFF	TGTGCCAGCAGCTTTAGGACAGCCGTGAATGAAAAACTGTTTTTT
TRBD1	many	TRBV15	TRBJ2-3	CATSRRGQGGTDTQYF	TGTGCCACCAGCAGGCGGGGACAGGGTGGCACAGATACGCAGTATTTT
-	medium-sized	TRBV6-5	TRBJ2-7	CASSYWRQAVEQYF	TGTGCCAGCAGTTACTGGCGGCAGGCCGTGGAGCAGTACTTC
-	-	TRBV5-6	TRBJ2-1	CASSGNQGPSYNEQFF	TGTGCCAGCAGCGGGAACCAGGGGCCCTCCTACAATGAGCAGTTCTTC
TRBD2	medium-sized	TRBV7-6	TRBJ2-7	CASSLRFSGRVYEQYF	TGTGCCAGCAGCTTAAGGTTTAGCGGGAGAGTCTACGAGCAGTACTTC
TRBD1	many	TRBV28	TRBJ1-5	CASSLGQGYRQPQHF	TGTGCCAGCAGTTTGGGACAGGGGTACCGTCAGCCCCAGCATTTT
TRBD1	-	TRBV28	TRBJ1-1	CASILTGGTEAFF	TGTGCCAGCATCCTTACAGGGGGCACTGAAGCTTTCTTT
-	-	TRBV6-5	TRBJ2-5	CASSYPLQGGQETQYF	TGTGCCAGCAGTTACCCCCTTCAAGGGGGCCAAGAGACCCAGTACTTC
-	medium-sized	TRBV27	TRBJ1-6	CASSFHRASPSPLHF	TGTGCCAGCAGTTTTCACAGGGCTTCTCCTTCACCCCTCCACTTT
TRBD2	many	TRBV5-1	TRBJ2-4	CASSSSGGGVQGIQYF	TGCGCCAGCAGCTCCTCTGGCGGGGGGGTCCAGGGCATTCAGTACTTC
TRBD1	many	TRBV5-1	TRBJ1-1	CASSPRQGDLGTEAFF	TGCGCCAGCAGCCCGAGACAGGGGGATTTGGGCACTGAAGCTTTCTTT
TRBD2	-	TRBV9	TRBJ2-5	CASSLHGWSREGGETQYF	TGTGCCAGCAGCCTCCATGGATGGTCGCGGGAGGGTGGGGAGACCCAGTACTTC
TRBD2	-	TRBV11-2	TRBJ2-2	CAGSLSGANTGELFF	TGTGCCGGCAGCTTAAGCGGGGCGAACACCGGGGAGCTGTTTTTT
-	many	TRBV20-1	TRBJ2-5	CSARDPAGSGETQYF	TGCAGTGCTAGAGATCCCGCTGGGAGTGGTGAGACCCAGTACTTC
TRBD2	many	TRBV6-1	TRBJ2-7	CASRESGGVASRQYF	TGTGCCAGCAGGGAAAGCGGGGGAGTCGCATCTCGGCAGTACTTC
-	many	TRBV12-3/TRBV12-4	TRBJ1-5	CASRRDDNQPQHF	TGTGCCAGCAGAAGGGACGACAATCAGCCCCAGCATTTT
-	many	TRBV9	TRBJ2-1	CASSVEGIGNNEQFF	TGTGCCAGCAGCGTAGAAGGCATAGGCAACAATGAGCAGTTCTTC